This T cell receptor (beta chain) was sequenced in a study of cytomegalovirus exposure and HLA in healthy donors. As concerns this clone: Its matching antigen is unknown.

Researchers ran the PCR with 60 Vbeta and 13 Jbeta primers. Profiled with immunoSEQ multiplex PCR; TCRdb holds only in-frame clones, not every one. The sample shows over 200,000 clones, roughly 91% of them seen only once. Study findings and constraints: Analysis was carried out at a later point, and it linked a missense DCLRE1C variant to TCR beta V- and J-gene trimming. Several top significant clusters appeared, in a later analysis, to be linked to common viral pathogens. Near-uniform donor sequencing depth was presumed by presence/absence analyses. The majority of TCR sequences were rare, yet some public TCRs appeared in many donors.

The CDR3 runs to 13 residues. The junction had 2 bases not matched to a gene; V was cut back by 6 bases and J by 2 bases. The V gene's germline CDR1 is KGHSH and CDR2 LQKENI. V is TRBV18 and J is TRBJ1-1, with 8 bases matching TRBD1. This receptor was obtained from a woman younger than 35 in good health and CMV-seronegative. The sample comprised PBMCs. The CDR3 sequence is CASSGQANTEAFF. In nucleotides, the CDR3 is TGTGCCAGCTCGGGACAGGCAAACACTGAAGCTTTCTTT.